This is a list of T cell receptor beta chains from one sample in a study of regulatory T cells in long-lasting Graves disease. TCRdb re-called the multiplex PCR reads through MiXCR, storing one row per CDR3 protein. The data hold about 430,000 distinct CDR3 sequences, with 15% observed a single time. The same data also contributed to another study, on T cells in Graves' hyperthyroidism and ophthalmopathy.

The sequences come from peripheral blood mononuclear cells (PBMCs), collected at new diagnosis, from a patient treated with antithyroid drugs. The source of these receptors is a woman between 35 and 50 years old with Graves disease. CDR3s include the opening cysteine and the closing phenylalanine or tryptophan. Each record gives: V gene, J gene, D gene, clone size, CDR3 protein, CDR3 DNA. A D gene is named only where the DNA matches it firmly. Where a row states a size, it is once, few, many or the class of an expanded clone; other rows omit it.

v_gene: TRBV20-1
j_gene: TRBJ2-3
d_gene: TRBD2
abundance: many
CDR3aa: CSARPAGTSVQSTDTQYF
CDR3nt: TGCAGTGCTAGACCGGCCGGGACTAGCGTCCAAAGCACAGATACGCAGTATTTT

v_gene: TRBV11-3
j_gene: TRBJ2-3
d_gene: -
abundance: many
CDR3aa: CASSFYEVGTDTQYF
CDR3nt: TGTGCCAGCAGCTTTTATGAAGTGGGCACAGATACGCAGTATTTT

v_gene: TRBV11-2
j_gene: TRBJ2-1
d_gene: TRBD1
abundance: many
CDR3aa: CASSLDRGIYNEQFF
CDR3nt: TGTGCCAGCAGTTTGGACAGGGGGATCTACAATGAGCAGTTCTTC

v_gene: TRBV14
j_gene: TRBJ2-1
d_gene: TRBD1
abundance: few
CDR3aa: CASSRGQNPFSYNEQFF
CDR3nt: TGTGCCAGCAGCCGGGGACAGAACCCTTTCTCCTACAATGAGCAGTTCTTC

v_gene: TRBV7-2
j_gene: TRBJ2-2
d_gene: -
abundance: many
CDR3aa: CASSLASRGNTGELFF
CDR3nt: TGTGCCAGCAGCTTAGCGTCGAGGGGGAACACCGGGGAGCTGTTTTTT

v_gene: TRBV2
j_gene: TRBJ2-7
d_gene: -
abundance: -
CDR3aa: CASGVRGGGYEQYF
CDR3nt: TGTGCCAGCGGGGTCCGGGGAGGGGGCTACGAGCAGTACTTC

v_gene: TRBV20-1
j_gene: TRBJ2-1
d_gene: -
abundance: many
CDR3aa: CSARDPSPPHNEQFF
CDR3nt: TGCAGTGCTAGAGATCCTAGCCCCCCCCACAATGAGCAGTTCTTC

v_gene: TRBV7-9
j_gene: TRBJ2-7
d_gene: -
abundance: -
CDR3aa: CASSRSTVSYEQYF
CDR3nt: TGTGCCAGCAGCCGCTCAACCGTCTCCTACGAGCAGTACTTC

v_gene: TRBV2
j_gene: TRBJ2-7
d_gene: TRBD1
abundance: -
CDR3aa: CASSGTGGGEQYF
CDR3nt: TGTGCCAGCAGTGGGACAGGGGGCGGGGAGCAGTACTTC

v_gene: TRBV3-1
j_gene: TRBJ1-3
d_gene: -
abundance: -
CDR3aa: CASREEGRGNTIYF
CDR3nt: TGTGCCAGCAGAGAGGAGGGGCGAGGAAACACCATATATTTT

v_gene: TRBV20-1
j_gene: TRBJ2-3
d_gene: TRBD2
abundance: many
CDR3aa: CSARVGGGRVTQYF
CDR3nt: TGCAGTGCTAGAGTCGGGGGGGGAAGGGTTACGCAGTATTTT

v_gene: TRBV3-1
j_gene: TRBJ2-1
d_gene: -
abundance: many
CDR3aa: CASSQGARSYNEQFF
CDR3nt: TGTGCCAGCAGCCAAGGGGCACGCTCCTACAATGAGCAGTTCTTC

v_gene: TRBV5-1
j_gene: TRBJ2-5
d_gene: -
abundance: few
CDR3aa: CASSSTVQETQYF
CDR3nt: TGCGCCAGCAGCTCTACCGTCCAAGAGACCCAGTACTTC